This T cell receptor beta chain originates from a study of blood T cell repertoires in COVID-19 (dated by TCRdb to 2018 to 2021). About the full investigation: Collaborator samples came from the United States, Italy and Spain and covered acute and convalescent phases of COVID-19. A de-identified subject ID, COVID-19 status, age in years and sex were almost always included in the sample metadata. Subjects who had been exposed to COVID-19, were actively infected with it, or had recovered from it provided the deeply sampled blood TCRbeta repertoires that made up the dataset. A freely available public database, intended as a resource for researchers studying the immune response to SARS-CoV-2, is where the repertoires were released. HLA class I and class II types, where available, came from metadata supplied by the sample provider rather than from assay-based typing. Samples came from the ongoing ImmuneRACE study (first 160 participants) plus 1,254 subjects from 6 global collaborators. The prospective study material was composed of cDNA or gDNA derived from T cells, B-cell-depleted T cells, or PBMCs.

On the study overall, not on this receptor specifically: The amount of clinical and demographic metadata varied by source and participant and was provided uncurated.

The immunoSEQ Assay, a bias-controlled multiplex PCR, was used to amplify TCRbeta CDR3 regions from genomic DNA. The paper's processing steps were these. The number of nucleated cells in each sample was estimated by amplification of reference gene primers within the assay. To quantify the absolute abundance of each unique TCRbeta CDR3 rearrangement, sequence reads were collapsed and filtered. Productive Simpson clonality was computed per sample as the square root of Simpson's diversity index over productive rearrangements. Held by TCRdb, this immuneACCESS table contains in-frame sequences only and omits some clones. Under half of the omission traces to an unresolved V gene where checked; the cause of the rest is unknown. The D gene and trimming were derived from the DNA, and the V and J assignments and clone size from that table. This sample has approximately 220,000 clones in its table, and approximately 83% of those were observed once. The biggest ten clones account for 3% to 3.5% of the sample.

A second Seattle source provided samples from volunteer blood donors who had recovered from COVID-19. Each collaborating institution followed its own protocols to collect whole blood in K2EDTA tubes. For TCRbeta analysis, collaborators shipped samples as frozen whole blood, isolated PBMCs, or DNA extracted from either of those sample types. Of note for this clone: Its antigen has not been determined. No base-level quality is on record; no much larger clone is a single base apart.

CDR1 and CDR2 were assigned from the germline V gene as SGHTA and FQGTGA. Taken from cysteine to phenylalanine, the CDR3 has 14 residues. Just the 42-base CDR3 DNA is kept, in frame starting at base 1. Relative to germline, V is 5 bases shorter and J is 6 bases shorter, with 14 bases between their ends. The chain joins TRBV7-3 to TRBJ2-1; possibly the D gene is TRBD1, per 5 matching bases. The sample comprised peripheral blood. The receptor's source is a woman aged 30 to 39 who had recovered from COVID-19. The DNA reads as follows: TGTGCCAGCAGCCCAGGGCTGGGTCTCAATGAGCAGTTCTTC. The translation is CASSPGLGLNEQFF.